This passage covers 24 T cell receptor beta chains from one sample sequenced in a study of human T cells and chemical hapten exposure. Time point given: pre-sensitization, week 0. Treatment: therapeutic diphenylcyclopropenone sensitization with weekly scalp DPC. TCRdb reprocessed the RACE reads with MiXCR, giving one entry per CDR3 protein. The sample comprises approximately 260,000 distinct CDR3 sequences, more than 6.5% of which are singletons, and approximately 2.2% rests with the top ten. The sequencing used whole blood, collected in connection with sensitization to the hapten diphenylcyclopropenone (DPC). All receptors come from a woman between 40 and 50 years old with alopecia areata. Some clones in this sample may be carry-over from other donors' samples.

This chain links TRBV11-2 with TRBJ2-1; unclear D gene. Germline CDR1 reads SGHAT; CDR2 reads FQNNGV. CDR3 length: 14 residues. V gave up 5 bases and J gave up 6 bases, with 14 bases separating them. The CDR3 nucleotides read TGTGCCAGCAGCCCCTTAGCTGGGGTCAATGAGCAGTTCTTC. Protein product: CASSPLAGVNEQFF.

The rearrangement uses TRBV28 and TRBJ2-3; 11 positions match TRBD2. This CDR3 has 16 residues. Germline loops: CDR1 MDHEN, CDR2 SYDVKM. V lost 4 bases, J lost 1 base, and 4 bases stayed unmatched. The CDR3 region is CASSSIAGGRTDTQYF. The CDR3 DNA follows: TGTGCCAGCAGTTCGATAGCGGGAGGGCGCACAGATACGCAGTATTTT.

This clonotype was counted ten times or more. The rearrangement uses TRBV7-2 and TRBJ2-3; 8 positions agree with TRBD2. The CDR3 is 15 amino acids. The germline V gene has CDR1 SGHTA and CDR2 FQGNSA. The V gene end was trimmed by 4 bases and the J gene end by 5 bases; junction bases not matched to a gene: 8. CDR3 sequence: CASSWRAGDRDTQYF. The DNA of the CDR3 is TGTGCCAGCAGCTGGCGAGCGGGAGACAGAGATACGCAGTATTTT. The full variable domain, rest sourced from reference TRBV7-2 and TRBJ2-3, is GAGVSQSPSNKVTEKGKDVELRCDPISGHTALYWYRQSLGQGLEFLIYFQGNSAPDKSGLPSDRFSAERTGGSVSTLTIQRTQQEDSAVYLCASSWRAGDRDTQYFGPGTRLTVL.

This clonotype was recorded a few times. This rearrangement joins TRBV28 to TRBJ2-1; TRBD1 matches 8 bases. CDR1 is MDHEN and CDR2 is SYDVKM in the germline V gene. The CDR3 spans 15 residues. J lost 2 bases, V lost 3 bases, and 3 bases had no gene match. The CDR3, as DNA: TGTGCCAGCAGTTTGCCGACAGGGGCCTACAATGAGCAGTTCTTC. The encoded protein is CASSLPTGAYNEQFF. The whole variable domain, remainder taken from reference TRBV28 and TRBJ2-1, is DVKVTQSSRYLVKRTGEKVFLECVQDMDHENMFWYRQDPGLGLRLIYFSYDVKMKEKGDIPEGYSVSREKKERFSLILESASTNQTSMYLCASSLPTGAYNEQFFGPGTRLTVL.

J is TRBJ2-1 and V is TRBV4-3; weak D call: TRBD1 (5 bases). Germline CDR1 is LGHNA and CDR2 is YSLEER. The ends were cut back, 6 bases at V and 5 bases at J, with 11 bases in the middle. The CDR3 runs to 13 residues. This CDR3 is CASRQGWNNEQFF. CDR3 bases: TGCGCCAGCAGGCAGGGCTGGAACAATGAGCAGTTCTTC.

In this sample, this clonotype turned up a few times. V and J are TRBV28 and TRBJ2-7; 11 bases are shared with TRBD1. V was clipped by 4 bases and J by 4 bases; unmatched bases: 3. The CDR3 sequence is 14 residues long. Germline assignment: CDR1 MDHEN and CDR2 SYDVKM. For the CDR3, the DNA is TGTGCCAGCAGTTGGACAGGGGGCATATACGAGCAGTACTTC. Residues: CASSWTGGIYEQYF.

Concerning this clonotype itself: At one end the junction does not follow the germline gene, possibly because of a read error. The gene calls are TRBV20-1 and TRBJ2-1; 10 nucleotides align to TRBD2. Germline lookup yields CDR1 DFQATT and CDR2 SNEGSKA (reference sequence). This CDR3 contains 14 residues. The CDR3 reads CSATSGSGSDERFF. The CDR3 DNA sequence: TGCAGTGCTACTAGCGGGAGTGGTTCTGATGAGCGGTTCTTC.

This clonotype turned up a few times. This chain connects TRBV11-1 to TRBJ2-2, with TRBD2 matching 9 bases. V lost 5 bases to trimming and J lost 3 bases; unmatched junction nucleotides: 4. The CDR3 has 15 residues. Germline CDR1 SGHAT, CDR2 FQDESV (reference sequence). The CDR3 here is CASSARLADTGELFF. CDR3 nucleotide sequence: TGTGCCAGCAGCGCCAGACTAGCGGACACCGGGGAGCTGTTTTTT.

This chain connects TRBV27 to TRBJ1-4; 12 bases line up with TRBD1. There are 14 residues in the CDR3. The J segment lost 10 bases and the V segment lost 5 bases, leaving 5 bases of the junction unmatched. Per germline, CDR1 MNHEY and CDR2 SMNVEV (reference sequence). CDR3 nucleotides: TGTGCCAGCAGTGGAAGGGACAGGGGGCTAAAACTGTTTTTT. It codes for CASSGRDRGLKLFF. Full variable domain (remainder filled in from reference TRBV27 and TRBJ1-4): EAQVTQNPRYLITVTGKKLTVTCSQNMNHEYMSWYRQDPGLGLRQIYYSMNVEVTDKGDVPEGYKVSRKEKRNFPLILESPSPNQTSLYFCASSGRDRGLKLFFGSGTQLSVL.

This clonotype appeared many times. The chain carries TRBV5-6 and TRBJ2-1, with TRBD2 as a possible D gene (5 bases). Germline V gene data show CDR1 as SGHDT and CDR2 as YYEEEE. This CDR3 is built from 12 residues. Between the trimmed V and J ends, which lost 2 bases and 12 bases, there was a span of 12 bases. This chain's CDR3 is CASSFSAVGQFF. The CDR3 DNA is TGTGCCAGCAGCTTCTCAGCGGTCGGGCAGTTCTTC.

This clonotype was found a few times. The chain carries TRBV5-1 and TRBJ1-1; D possibly corresponds to TRBD1 (5 bases). The V end lost 4 bases, the J end lost 2 bases, and 9 bases lay between the germline ends. Per germline, CDR1 SGHRS and CDR2 YFSETQ. This CDR3 contains 13 residues. In DNA form, the CDR3 reads TGCGCCAGCAGCCAAGACAGTAACACTGAAGCTTTCTTT. Translating gives CASSQDSNTEAFF. Full variable domain (rest looked up from reference TRBV5-1 and TRBJ1-1): KAGVTQTPRYLIKTRGQQVTLSCSPISGHRSVSWYQQTPGQGLQFLFEYFSETQRNKGNFPGRFSGRQFSNSRSEMNVSTLELGDSALYLCASSQDSNTEAFFGQGTRLTVV.

This clonotype appeared many times. The chain combines TRBV6-5 with TRBJ1-1, with 8 bases identical to TRBD1. Germline CDR1 MNHEY, CDR2 SVGAGI. The V gene end was trimmed by 0 bases and the J gene end by 7 bases; junction bases not matched to a gene: 4. The CDR3 spans 14 residues. CDR3 DNA: TGTGCCAGCAGTTACTCCGGGACAGGATTTGAAGCTTTCTTT. Translation gives CASSYSGTGFEAFF.

The chain uses TRBV3-1 and TRBJ2-7; TRBD2 aligns across 13 bases. This CDR3 comprises 15 residues. The germline CDR1 and CDR2 sequences are LGHDT and YNNKEL (reference sequence). V shed 4 bases and J 5 bases; nucleotides not matched to a gene: 5. CDR3 protein: CASSPGTSGKNEQYF. CDR3 DNA: TGTGCCAGCAGCCCCGGGACTAGCGGGAAGAACGAGCAGTACTTC.

This sequence joins TRBV7-2 and TRBJ1-5; a possible D gene is TRBD1 (6 bases). The CDR3 has 15 residues. Germline-derived CDR1 and CDR2 are SGHTA and FQGNSA. V was clipped by 1 base and J by 3 bases, with 10 bases between them. As DNA, the CDR3 is TGTGCCAGCAGCTTAGGGGGGCGGGTCAATCAGCCCCAGCATTTT. Its protein is CASSLGGRVNQPQHF.

This clonotype has just a few counts. V is TRBV4-2 and J is TRBJ2-1, with TRBD2 as a possible D gene (6 bases). V lost 1 base, J lost 8 bases, and 12 bases lay in between. The CDR3 has 14 residues. CDR1 is LGHNA and CDR2 is YNFKEQ in the germline V gene. CDR3 sequence: CASSQAGRGDEQFF. CDR3 in DNA: TGTGCCAGCAGCCAAGCTGGACGCGGGGATGAGCAGTTCTTC.

This sequence joins TRBV7-2 and TRBJ1-2, with TRBD1 identical over 9 bases. Germline V lookup: CDR1 SGHTA, CDR2 FQGNSA. The junction had 5 bases not matched to a gene; V was cut back by 1 base and J by 8 bases. The CDR3 is 14 amino acids. The chain's CDR3 is CASSLGRTGAGYTF. CDR3 in DNA: TGTGCCAGCAGCTTAGGACGGACAGGGGCCGGCTACACCTTC.

The sample holds many counts of this clonotype. J is TRBJ2-4 and V is TRBV29-1, with a tentative D call TRBD1 (7 bases). CDR1 is SQVTM and CDR2 is ANQGSEA in the germline V gene. V was clipped by 6 bases and J by 0 bases, with 24 bases between them. The CDR3 sequence is 18 residues long. CDR3 region: CSVAAGQPSALAKNIQYF. The CDR3 DNA sequence: TGCAGCGTAGCGGCGGGACAGCCTTCCGCCTTAGCCAAAAACATTCAGTACTTC.

This clonotype was counted between two and nine times. V gene TRBV18 combines with J gene TRBJ2-2, with D unclear. Germline CDR1 and CDR2: KGHSH and LQKENI. CDR3 length equals 14 residues. V shed 2 bases and J shed 5 bases, with 9 bases lying between them. The CDR3 region has the DNA TGTGCCAGCTCACCAAACGGGCGGACCGGGGAGCTGTTTTTT. This sequence encodes CASSPNGRTGELFF.

This clonotype was found many times. This chain joins TRBV29-1 and TRBJ2-7; the D gene is possibly TRBD2 (6 bases). V was cut by 0 bases and J by 8 bases, with 17 bases left in between. CDR1 is SQVTM, CDR2 ANQGSEA, per germline. There are 14 residues in the CDR3. This CDR3 reads CSVEDQGGASKQYF. The CDR3 DNA reads TGCAGCGTTGAAGATCAGGGAGGAGCCTCCAAGCAGTACTTC.

This chain links TRBV4-1 with TRBJ2-1; 7 positions agree with TRBD2. The CDR3 totals 16 residues. Germline lookup yields CDR1 MGHRA and CDR2 YSYEKL. Trimming at V came to 4 bases and at J to 5 bases, leaving 11 bases not matched to a gene. The CDR3 loop reads CASSPIGGLVDNEQFF. DNA for the CDR3: TGCGCCAGCAGCCCTATAGGAGGACTAGTGGACAATGAGCAGTTCTTC.

This clonotype was observed many times. The chain joins TRBV28 to TRBJ1-4, with TRBD1 matching over 10 bases. After removal of 7 bases from V and 0 bases from J, the junction contained 2 bases not matched to a gene. This CDR3 is built from 15 residues. In germline, CDR1 is MDHEN, CDR2 SYDVKM. CDR3 amino acids: CASTTGGTTNEKLFF. CDR3 coding DNA: TGTGCCAGCACGACAGGGGGCACAACTAATGAAAAACTGTTTTTT.

This clonotype was counted between two and nine times. The genes are TRBV5-1 and TRBJ2-7, with D possibly TRBD1 on 5 matching bases. The CDR3 totals 14 residues. Trimming removed 1 base from V and 0 bases from J, with 8 bases in between. Germline V gives CDR1 SGHRS, CDR2 YFSETQ. CDR3 loop: CASSLQGGSYEQYF. The CDR3 DNA follows: TGCGCCAGCAGCTTGCAGGGTGGCTCCTACGAGCAGTACTTC. The whole variable domain, remainder taken from reference TRBV5-1 and TRBJ2-7, is KAGVTQTPRYLIKTRGQQVTLSCSPISGHRSVSWYQQTPGQGLQFLFEYFSETQRNKGNFPGRFSGRQFSNSRSEMNVSTLELGDSALYLCASSLQGGSYEQYFGPGTRLTVT.

This clonotype was recorded a few times. The chain employs TRBV4-2 and TRBJ2-6, with TRBD1 matching over 7 bases. Per the germline V gene, CDR1 is LGHNA and CDR2 is YNFKEQ. V lost 0 bases to trimming and J lost 0 bases; unmatched junction nucleotides: 8. This CDR3 is built from 19 residues. The chain's CDR3 is CASSQDLPGGVSGANVLTF. CDR3 in DNA: TGTGCCAGCAGCCAAGATCTGCCAGGGGGAGTCTCTGGGGCCAACGTCCTGACTTTC.

This clonotype has more than one count but fewer than ten. The rearrangement joins TRBV7-9 to TRBJ1-1; D ambiguous. The CDR3 has 16 amino acids. Trimming took off 2 bases at V and 2 bases at J, with 15 bases between the two ends. The germline V gene has CDR1 SEHNR and CDR2 FQNEAQ (reference sequence). This CDR3 reads CASSLRSFGSNTEAFF. In DNA form, the CDR3 reads TGTGCCAGCAGCTTAAGGTCGTTCGGCAGTAACACTGAAGCTTTCTTT.